A single sample gave rise to the 27 T cell receptor beta chains below, sequenced in a study of OX40 agonist ivuxolimab in advanced cancers. The library came from the immunoSEQ multiplex PCR assay. TCRdb provides this immuneACCESS table in a form limited to in-frame rearrangements. Some clones are lacking; in checked studies, under half of them reflect an unresolved V gene, and why the rest are absent is not known. The sample table lists 65,000 to 70,000 clones, approximately 90% of them with a count of one. Of the sample, 0.3% falls within the top ten clones. Sequences were derived from CD4+ or CD8+ T cells sorted from blood, sampled in a trial of the OX40 agonist ivuxolimab. All receptors derive from an adult with an advanced solid tumor such as melanoma, head and neck, liver or kidney cancer.

V and J are TRBV6-5 and TRBJ2-5, with a possible D match to TRBD1 (6 bases). The CDR3 has 15 residues. V lost 5 bases to trimming and J lost 4 bases, with 17 bases between them. Germline-derived CDR1 and CDR2 are MNHEY and SVGAGI. The CDR3 reads CASSRPSHRAETQYF. CDR3 nucleotides: TGTGCCAGCAGTCGACCCAGCCACAGGGCAGAGACCCAGTACTTC.

This clone showed up just once. This chain connects TRBV18 to TRBJ2-1; D may correspond to TRBD1 or TRBD2 (6 bases each). V lost 0 bases and J lost 6, with 15 bases in between. The CDR3 sequence is 16 residues long. CDR1 is KGHSH, CDR2 LQKENI, per germline. The CDR3 protein is CASSPPSGAGGNEQFF. The CDR3 coding sequence is TGTGCCAGCTCACCACCGTCGGGGGCCGGCGGCAATGAGCAGTTCTTC.

The V and J genes are TRBV7-8 and TRBJ1-5; unclear D gene. Germline CDR1 and CDR2: SGHVS and FQNEAQ. Trimming shortened V by 1 base and J by 1 base, and 5 bases separated the two germline ends. The CDR3 sequence is 14 residues long. In DNA form, the CDR3 reads TGTGCCAGCAGCTTAGGTAACAGCAATCAGCCCCAGCATTTT. Translating gives CASSLGNSNQPQHF.

The chain has TRBV2 and TRBJ2-5; D perhaps matches TRBD1 (5 bases). The germline gives CDR1 SNHLY, CDR2 FYNNEI. This CDR3 is 14 amino acids long. V was shortened by 10 bases and J by 4 bases, with 19 bases between the two germline ends. The CDR3 region is CATRLGRGVETQYF. The CDR3 DNA is TGTGCCACCAGGTTGGGAAGGGGCGTAGAGACCCAGTACTTC.

The gene calls are TRBV6-6 and TRBJ1-1; D is possibly TRBD1 (5 bases). Trimming took off 6 bases at V and 11 bases at J, with 16 bases between the two ends. The CDR3 sequence is 12 residues long. CDR1 and CDR2 from the germline V gene are MNHNY and SVGAGI (reference sequence). The CDR3 DNA is TGTGCCAGCAGCCGGGACGTTTTTGATGCTTTCTTT. Amino acids: CASSRDVFDAFF.

The J gene is TRBJ1-3, the V gene TRBV29-1, with D unresolved. In germline, CDR1 is SQVTM, CDR2 ANQGSEA. The CDR3 length is 13 residues. With 5 bases removed from V and 0 bases from J, the gap between germline ends came to 8 bases. CDR3 region: CSVTGLSGNTIYF. The CDR3, as DNA: TGCAGCGTTACGGGCCTCTCTGGAAACACCATATATTTT. The full variable domain, completed using reference TRBV29-1 and TRBJ1-3, is SAVISQKPSRDICQRGTSLTIQCQVDSQVTMMFWYRQQPGQSLTLIATANQGSEATYESGFVIDKFPISRPNLTFSTLTVSNMSPEDSSIYLCSVTGLSGNTIYFGEGSWLTVV.

The chain uses TRBV7-9 and TRBJ1-1; D is uncertain. The germline CDR1 and CDR2 sequences are SEHNR and FQNEAQ (reference sequence). V shed 3 bases and J shed 3 bases, with 11 bases lying between them. The CDR3 is 14 amino acids. Here the CDR3 DNA reads TGTGCCAGCAGCTTCGCCGTAGTCGACACTGAAGCTTTCTTT. It is translated as CASSFAVVDTEAFF.

In regard to this clone: The sample contains more than one DNA sequence encoding this CDR3. The V and J genes are TRBV15 and TRBJ2-7, with 8 bases aligning to TRBD1. Trimming at V came to 2 bases and at J to 5 bases, leaving 2 bases not matched to a gene. Germline V gene sequence: CDR1 LNHNV, CDR2 YYDKDF (reference sequence). This CDR3 is 13 amino acids long. The CDR3 coding sequence is TGTGCCACCAGCAGAAAGACAGGGGACGAGCAGTACTTC. Translating it yields CATSRKTGDEQYF.

The CDR3 loop is CAISESTGPYEQYF. The CDR3 DNA reads TGTGCCATCAGTGAGTCAACAGGACCCTACGAGCAGTACTTC. The chain carries TRBV10-3 and TRBJ2-7; weak D call: TRBD1 (5 bases). Germline lookup yields CDR1 ENHRY and CDR2 SYGVKD. V was shortened by 0 bases and J by 2 bases, with 8 bases between the two germline ends. The CDR3 is 14 amino acids.

The chain couples TRBV7-9 to TRBJ1-2; D is unclear. CDR3 length: 15 residues. Germline V gives CDR1 SEHNR, CDR2 FQNEAQ (reference sequence). The V end lost 5 bases, the J end lost 4 bases, and 17 bases lay between the germline ends. The CDR3 loop is CASSLGEADRYGYTF. The CDR3, as DNA: TGTGCCAGCAGCCTCGGTGAGGCGGACCGCTATGGCTACACCTTC.

The chain couples TRBV5-4 to TRBJ2-2; TRBD2 matches at 10 bases. Germline lookup yields CDR1 SGHNT and CDR2 YYREEE (reference sequence). There are 15 residues in the CDR3. The junction had 4 bases not matched to a gene; V was cut back by 3 bases and J by 5 bases. CDR3 bases: TGTGCCAGCAGCTCTAGCGGGAGTGTTACCGGGGAGCTGTTTTTT. Its protein product is CASSSSGSVTGELFF.

Comment on this clone: The conserved final phenylalanine or tryptophan is absent from the CDR3, which likely points to a read error. The rearrangement links TRBV5-1 to TRBJ1-2; no clear D. CDR3 length equals 13 residues. Germline V CDR1 and CDR2: SGHRS, YFSETQ. Trimming shortened V by 0 bases and J by 2 bases, and 5 bases separated the two germline ends. CDR3 protein: CASSLGANYGYTL. CDR3 bases: TGCGCCAGCAGCTTGGGTGCGAACTATGGCTACACCCTC.

This chain connects TRBV19 to TRBJ1-5, with a weak D call TRBD1 (5 bases). This CDR3 has 15 residues. Germline V gene lookup returns CDR1 LNHDA and CDR2 SQIVND (reference sequence). Trimming took off 3 bases at V and 0 bases at J, with 9 bases between the two ends. CDR3 DNA: TGTGCCAGTAGTATTGGGGGAGATAGCAATCAGCCCCAGCATTTT. Protein product: CASSIGGDSNQPQHF.

The gene calls are TRBV18 and TRBJ2-7, with D perhaps matching TRBD1 or TRBD2 (6 bases each). Trimming pared 4 bases from V and 7 bases from J, leaving 23 bases between. Germline CDR1 reads KGHSH; CDR2 reads LQKENI. The CDR3 has 16 residues. The CDR3: CASSRPGALVLEEQYF. The CDR3 DNA follows: TGTGCCAGCTCACGTCCGGGGGCCCTGGTGTTAGAAGAGCAGTACTTC.

The CDR3 loop reads CASSVSSGEGYEQYF. The CDR3 bases are TGTGCCAGCAGCGTATCTTCAGGCGAAGGCTACGAGCAGTACTTC. The chain joins TRBV9 to TRBJ2-7; D not resolved. Trimming took off 1 base at V and 3 bases at J, with 14 bases between the two ends. CDR3 size: 15 residues. Germline assignment: CDR1 SGDLS and CDR2 YYNGEE.

The rearrangement joins TRBV28 to TRBJ1-1; a possible D gene is TRBD1 (6 bases). The germline V gene encodes CDR1 MDHEN and CDR2 SYDVKM. Trimming pared 6 bases from V and 1 base from J, leaving 9 bases between. This CDR3 region has 13 residues. Written as DNA, the CDR3 is TGTGCCAGCAGCAGGGGTCAGAACACTGAAGCTTTCTTT. This codes for CASSRGQNTEAFF.

J is TRBJ1-5 and V is TRBV28; 8 positions agree with TRBD1. The J segment lost 2 bases and the V segment lost 4 bases, leaving 4 bases of the junction unmatched. In germline, CDR1 is MDHEN, CDR2 SYDVKM. There are 15 residues in the CDR3. This chain's CDR3 is CASSSGTGGNQPQHF. In DNA, the CDR3 is TGTGCCAGCAGTTCCGGGACAGGCGGCAATCAGCCCCAGCATTTT.

The genes are TRBV7-9 and TRBJ2-2, with TRBD2 matching 8 bases. Germline V gene data show CDR1 as SEHNR and CDR2 as FQNEAQ (reference sequence). This CDR3 is built from 14 residues. The V segment lost 4 bases and the J segment 6 bases; nucleotides outside the gene matches: 4. CDR3 amino acids: CASSSGLVAGELFF. The CDR3, as DNA: TGTGCCAGCAGCTCGGGACTAGTAGCCGGGGAGCTGTTTTTT.

This clone was seen only a few times. The chain is built from TRBV19 and TRBJ2-2; 10 bases match TRBD1. The CDR3 has 15 amino acids. The V segment lost 4 bases and the J segment 7 bases; nucleotides outside the gene matches: 6. Germline V gene lookup returns CDR1 LNHDA and CDR2 SQIVND (reference sequence). CDR3 in amino acids: CASSTRQGAVGELFF. In DNA form, the CDR3 reads TGTGCCAGTAGTACGAGACAGGGGGCGGTCGGGGAGCTGTTTTTT.

This clone came up once. The chain employs TRBV5-1 and TRBJ1-1; possible D gene TRBD1, 5 bases. Germline loops: CDR1 SGHRS, CDR2 YFSETQ. Trimming removed 0 bases from V and 6 bases from J, with 12 bases in between. The CDR3 loop spans 14 amino acids. The CDR3 protein is CASSLGERGPEAFF. The CDR3 DNA is TGCGCCAGCAGCTTGGGCGAAAGGGGTCCTGAAGCTTTCTTT.

The chain recombines TRBV5-1 with TRBJ1-1; 9 bases map to TRBD1. Trimming removed 3 bases from V and 2 bases from J; junction bases left unmatched: 5. The CDR3 consists of 15 residues. The germline gives CDR1 SGHRS, CDR2 YFSETQ. CDR3 nucleotide sequence: TGCGCCAGCAGCTGGGGGGACAGGGAAAACACTGAAGCTTTCTTT. Translated: CASSWGDRENTEAFF.

The rearrangement links TRBV5-1 to TRBJ2-7, with 10 bases aligning to TRBD1. With V trimmed by 4 bases and J by 6 bases, 10 bases remained unmatched. This CDR3 is built from 15 residues. The germline gives CDR1 SGHRS, CDR2 YFSETQ. CDR3 region: CASSPEGQGTREQYF. In DNA, the CDR3 is TGCGCCAGCAGCCCGGAGGGACAGGGGACCCGCGAGCAGTACTTC.

The rearrangement joins TRBV19 to TRBJ1-5; D remains unclear. Germline loops: CDR1 LNHDA, CDR2 SQIVND (reference sequence). V lost 3 bases, J lost 0 bases, and 6 bases lay in between. The CDR3 is 14 amino acids. The CDR3 region is CASSILGSNQPQHF. The DNA for the CDR3 is TGTGCCAGTAGTATTTTAGGTAGCAATCAGCCCCAGCATTTT.

The rearrangement uses TRBV9 and TRBJ2-1; 13 bases agree with TRBD2. The length of the CDR3 is 20 residues. The V gene end was trimmed by 6 bases and the J gene end by 0 bases; junction bases not matched to a gene: 15. Germline V CDR1 and CDR2: SGDLS, YYNGEE. CDR3 in DNA: TGTGCCAGCATCACTCCTACCCGGACTAGCGGGGGCAGCTCCTACAATGAGCAGTTCTTC. It is translated as CASITPTRTSGGSSYNEQFF. The variable domain in full, with the rest retrieved from reference TRBV9 and TRBJ2-1, is DSGVTQTPKHLITATGQRVTLRCSPRSGDLSVYWYQQSLDQGLQFLIQYYNGEERAKGNILERFSAQQFPDLHSELNLSSLELGDSALYFCASITPTRTSGGSSYNEQFFGPGTRLTVL.

This rearrangement joins TRBV6-1 to TRBJ1-4, with D uncertain. The CDR3 is 15 amino acids. Germline V lookup: CDR1 MNHNS, CDR2 SASEGT. V lost 1 base to trimming and J lost 5 bases, with 11 bases between them. CDR3 sequence: CASSEVWRSNEKLFF. For the CDR3, the DNA is TGTGCCAGCAGTGAAGTGTGGAGGAGCAATGAAAAACTGTTTTTT.

V is TRBV5-1 and J is TRBJ2-6, with TRBD1 matching over 8 bases. Germline CDR1 and CDR2: SGHRS and YFSETQ. V shed 0 bases, J shed 0 bases, and the junction held 8 bases outside the gene matches. The CDR3 length is 19 residues. The CDR3 is CASSLGRGQASSGANVLTF. The CDR3 DNA reads TGCGCCAGCAGCTTGGGCCGGGGACAGGCGTCCTCTGGGGCCAACGTCCTGACTTTC. The whole variable domain, filled in from reference TRBV5-1 and TRBJ2-6, reads KAGVTQTPRYLIKTRGQQVTLSCSPISGHRSVSWYQQTPGQGLQFLFEYFSETQRNKGNFPGRFSGRQFSNSRSEMNVSTLELGDSALYLCASSLGRGQASSGANVLTFGAGSRLTVL.

This sequence joins TRBV27 and TRBJ2-7, with D maybe TRBD2 (5 bases). This CDR3 region has 13 residues. Trimming shortened V by 1 base and J by 2 bases, and 6 bases separated the two germline ends. Germline CDR1 reads MNHEY; CDR2 reads SMNVEV (reference sequence). The CDR3 coding sequence is TGTGCCAGCAGTTTATACGGGGCCTACGAGCAGTACTTC. This translates into CASSLYGAYEQYF.